One sample yielded the 8 T cell receptor beta chains listed below, sequenced in a study of PD-1 blockade in classical Hodgkin lymphoma. Profiling relied on immunoSEQ multiplex PCR, and the TCRdb table lists in-frame clones only, not all of them. The sample holds fewer than 100,000 clones; roughly 91% are singletons and the top ten take less than 2%. As for time point: cycle 4 day 1 (C4D1), after 5 to 7 weeks of nivolumab. All patients experienced relapse after autologous stem cell transplantation, and brentuximab vedotin exposure was variable. This specimen consisted of peripheral blood mononuclear cells (PBMCs), obtained before the fourth cycle of nivolumab. The receptors stem from a human donor with classical Hodgkin lymphoma.

The V and J genes are TRBV7-8 and TRBJ1-5; a weak D match, TRBD1 (5 bases). Germline V gene data show CDR1 as SGHVS and CDR2 as FQNEAQ. CDR3 length: 15 residues. The V end was cut by 1 base, the J end by 2 bases, with 9 bases between. CDR3 DNA sequence: TGTGCCAGCAGCTTAGATCAGGGCGGCAATCAGCCCCAGCATTTT. Protein: CASSLDQGGNQPQHF.

The chain uses TRBV5-5 and TRBJ2-5; D ambiguous. The V gene lost 4 bases and the J gene lost 5 bases, with 9 bases spanning the gap. Looked up from germline, CDR1 is SGHKS and CDR2 is YYEKEE (reference sequence). The CDR3 has 12 residues. CDR3 in amino acids: CASSPYEETQYF. The CDR3 region has the DNA TGTGCCAGCAGCCCGTACGAGGAGACCCAGTACTTC.

The genes are TRBV28 and TRBJ2-7; D is undetermined. From germline, CDR1 is MDHEN and CDR2 SYDVKM. CDR3 length: 15 residues. V lost 8 bases, J lost 3 bases, and 20 bases lay in between. Here the CDR3 DNA reads TGTGCCAGCTCTCTTGGGAATGTCGCCGACTACGAGCAGTACTTC. Protein product: CASSLGNVADYEQYF.

The chain recombines TRBV27 with TRBJ2-6; D is unclear. Germline loops: CDR1 MNHEY, CDR2 SMNVEV (reference sequence). The CDR3 is made up of 15 amino acids. V was clipped by 5 bases and J by 4 bases, with 12 bases between them. The DNA for the CDR3 is TGTGCCAGCAGTCCCTTTACCGCGGGGGCCAACGTCCTGACTTTC. It translates to CASSPFTAGANVLTF.

V and J are TRBV21-1 and TRBJ1-2. TRBV21-1 is designated a pseudogene. This CDR3 is built from 16 residues. The CDR3 here is CASSKGATGLEDDYTF. For the CDR3, the DNA is TGTGCCAGCAGCAAAGGAGCGACCGGCCTGGAAGATGACTACACCTTC.

The chain combines TRBV7-2 with TRBJ2-7, with D possibly matching TRBD2 (5 bases). Germline V CDR1 and CDR2: SGHTA, FQGNSA. CDR3 length: 13 amino acids. V shed 10 bases and J shed 5 bases, with 18 bases lying between them. The DNA for the CDR3 is TGTGCCACCCCGCGGGCCCACGGCAACGAGCAGTACTTC. It yields the protein CATPRAHGNEQYF. Together with reference TRBV7-2 and TRBJ2-7, the CDR3 gives the full variable domain: GAGVSQSPSNKVTEKGKDVELRCDPISGHTALYWYRQSLGQGLEFLIYFQGNSAPDKSGLPSDRFSAERTGGSVSTLTIQRTQQEDSAVYLCATPRAHGNEQYFGPGTRLTVT.

CDR3 nucleotide sequence: TGTGCCAGCAGCCCAGCCGGGACGGAAAACTATGGCTACACCTTC. As protein: CASSPAGTENYGYTF. The rearrangement joins TRBV6-1 to TRBJ1-2, with D maybe TRBD1 (5 bases). The V end was cut by 6 bases, the J end by 2 bases, with 16 bases between. The CDR3 covers 15 residues. Germline lookup yields CDR1 MNHNS and CDR2 SASEGT.

The genes are TRBV11-2 and TRBJ2-7; no definite D call. Per the germline V gene, CDR1 is SGHAT and CDR2 is FQNNGV. The germline V and J ends were trimmed by 3 bases and 0 bases, with 0 bases remaining between them. The CDR3 sequence is 11 residues long. CDR3 residues: CASSFSYEQYF. CDR3 DNA: TGTGCCAGCAGCTTCTCCTACGAGCAGTACTTC.